This passage covers 14 T cell receptor beta chains from one sample sequenced in a study of blood T cell repertoires in COVID-19. The method was immunoSEQ multiplex PCR; TCRdb's version includes in-frame clones alone and lacks a portion of them. The data contain fewer than 250,000 clones, around 82% of them singletons. The sample was PBMCs or T cells enriched from blood (not recorded which). Receptor source: a woman in her forties who had been exposed to COVID-19.

The chain couples TRBV19 to TRBJ1-1, with D possibly TRBD1 on 6 matching bases. CDR1 is LNHDA and CDR2 is SQIVND in the germline V gene (reference sequence). The CDR3 consists of 16 residues. V lost 6 bases to trimming and J lost 1 base, with 18 bases between them. The CDR3 sequence is CASRIGPGAGNTEAFF. CDR3 bases: TGTGCCAGTAGAATCGGGCCAGGGGCAGGGAACACTGAAGCTTTCTTT.

The chain couples TRBV2 to TRBJ2-7; 7 bases fit TRBD2. This CDR3 contains 15 residues. Germline trimming cut 8 bases from V and 2 bases from J; bases unmatched to any gene: 12. Germline V gives CDR1 SNHLY, CDR2 FYNNEI. The CDR3 DNA reads TGTGCCAGCCGGAGCGTGGGGGGGTTGACCTACGAGCAGTACTTC. Amino acid sequence: CASRSVGGLTYEQYF.

V gene TRBV11-2 combines with J gene TRBJ2-3; the match to TRBD2 covers 15 bases. This CDR3 has 16 residues. Trimming took 4 bases from V and 6 from J; bases not matched to a gene: 5. Germline-derived CDR1 and CDR2 are SGHAT and FQNNGV. The CDR3 reads CASSSRTSGGADTQYF. For the CDR3, the DNA is TGTGCCAGCAGCTCCCGGACTAGCGGGGGGGCTGATACGCAGTATTTT.

The chain carries TRBV2 and TRBJ1-5; maybe TRBD1 (6 bases). The CDR3 length is 15 residues. Germline loops: CDR1 SNHLY, CDR2 FYNNEI. Between the trimmed V and J ends, which lost 6 bases and 1 base, there was a span of 13 bases. The CDR3 nucleotides are TGTGCCAGCAGGGCCGGGACAAAGAGCAATCAGCCCCAGCATTTT. Residues: CASRAGTKSNQPQHF.

The rearrangement joins TRBV25-1 to TRBJ2-7, with a tentative D call TRBD1 (6 bases). This CDR3 is 14 amino acids long. Per germline, CDR1 MGHDK and CDR2 SYGVNS. Trimming took 5 bases from V and 0 from J, leaving 11 bases between them. CDR3 in DNA: TGTGCCAGCAGTCTGGGACACTCCTCCTACGAGCAGTACTTC. Translated: CASSLGHSSYEQYF.

The chain has TRBV19 and TRBJ1-4; 7 bases are a match to TRBD1. The V gene end was trimmed by 3 bases and the J gene end by 5 bases; junction bases not matched to a gene: 6. CDR3 length equals 15 residues. From germline, CDR1 is LNHDA and CDR2 SQIVND (reference sequence). The DNA for the CDR3 is TGTGCCAGTAGTATGCTACAGGGGTTGAATGAAAAACTGTTTTTT. Translated: CASSMLQGLNEKLFF.

The chain carries TRBV4-1 and TRBJ1-1; unclear D gene. V was cut by 7 bases and J by 0 bases, with 15 bases left in between. The CDR3 contains 15 residues. Germline values: CDR1 MGHRA, CDR2 YSYEKL. The CDR3 protein is CASTPGGTLNTEAFF. The CDR3 DNA follows: TGCGCCAGCACCCCCGGAGGAACCCTGAACACTGAAGCTTTCTTT.

The chain couples TRBV2 to TRBJ1-1, with D possibly TRBD1 on 5 matching bases. Germline CDR1 and CDR2: SNHLY and FYNNEI. Trimming took 2 bases from V and 0 from J, leaving 13 bases between them. The CDR3 is 16 amino acids. The chain's CDR3 is CASSELGAGMNTEAFF. The DNA of the CDR3 is TGTGCCAGCAGTGAACTAGGAGCAGGGATGAACACTGAAGCTTTCTTT.

The rearrangement uses TRBV6-5 and TRBJ2-3, with 9 nucleotides matching TRBD1. Germline CDR1 reads MNHEY; CDR2 reads SVGAGI. The J segment lost 3 bases and the V segment lost 7 bases, leaving 8 bases of the junction unmatched. The CDR3 runs 15 residues. CDR3 nucleotide sequence: TGTGCCAGCACTAGACAGGGGGTCAGGACAGATACGCAGTATTTT. It codes for CASTRQGVRTDTQYF.

The chain couples TRBV5-4 to TRBJ1-1; D possibly corresponds to TRBD1 (5 bases). V was pared by 7 bases and J by 0 bases, with 22 bases between. The germline CDR1 and CDR2 sequences are SGHNT and YYREEE (reference sequence). The CDR3 contains 17 residues. CDR3 in amino acids: CASLPGGGRALNTEAFF. The CDR3 region has the DNA TGTGCCAGCCTCCCCGGCGGCGGCAGGGCCCTGAACACTGAAGCTTTCTTT. The variable domain in full, completed from reference TRBV5-4 and TRBJ1-1, reads ETGVTQSPTHLIKTRGQQVTLRCSSQSGHNTVSWYQQALGQGPQFIFQYYREEENGRGNFPPRFSGLQFPNYSSELNVNALELDDSALYLCASLPGGGRALNTEAFFGQGTRLTVV.

V is TRBV7-9 and J is TRBJ2-3; a weak D match, TRBD2 (6 bases). The V gene's germline CDR1 is SEHNR and CDR2 FQNEAQ (reference sequence). Trimming took off 2 bases at V and 3 bases at J, with 12 bases between the two ends. The CDR3 runs 15 residues. CDR3 region: CASSLHSGGTDTQYF. The CDR3 region has the DNA TGTGCCAGCAGCTTACACTCCGGAGGGACAGATACGCAGTATTTT.

The V gene is TRBV28, the J gene TRBJ2-5; D remains ambiguous. CDR3 length equals 13 residues. Looked up from germline, CDR1 is MDHEN and CDR2 is SYDVKM. V lost 1 base and J lost 2, with 5 bases in between. The CDR3 loop reads CASSLYGQETQYF. CDR3 DNA sequence: TGTGCCAGCAGTTTATACGGGCAAGAGACCCAGTACTTC.

The V gene is TRBV9, the J gene TRBJ2-1; D possibly corresponds to TRBD1 (5 bases). Trimming removed 0 bases from V and 6 bases from J, with 7 bases in between. Germline assignment: CDR1 SGDLS and CDR2 YYNGEE. The CDR3 covers 13 residues. As DNA, the CDR3 is TGTGCCAGCAGCGTAGGTGGGGCCAATGAGCAGTTCTTC. It encodes CASSVGGANEQFF.

This clone was seen more than once but under ten times. The rearrangement joins TRBV7-9 to TRBJ1-3, with D tentatively TRBD1 (6 bases). Per germline, CDR1 SEHNR and CDR2 FQNEAQ (reference sequence). Trimming cost V 5 bases and J 2 bases, with 13 bases left between them. This CDR3 has 15 amino acids. The CDR3 protein is CASSTMDSPGNTIYF. The CDR3 DNA is TGTGCCAGCAGCACTATGGACAGTCCTGGAAACACCATATATTTT. Supplemented by reference TRBV7-9 and TRBJ1-3, the full variable domain reads DTGVSQNPRHKITKRGQNVTFRCDPISEHNRLYWYRQTLGQGPEFLTYFQNEAQLEKSRLLSDRFSAERPKGSFSTLEIQRTEQGDSAMYLCASSTMDSPGNTIYFGEGSWLTVV.